The 14 T cell receptor beta chains listed next were all sequenced from one sample in a study of vaccination and CD4 T cells after COVID-19. TCRdb re-derived calls from the PCR reads in MiXCR, one entry per CDR3 protein. The sample carries some 40,000 distinct CDR3 sequences, 36% recorded once. Documented time point: late sampling 161 to 241 days after vaccination in a few convalescent patients. The specimen comprised CD4+ T cells from blood, sampled about 7 months after SARS-CoV-2 vaccination. These receptors were taken from a human donor who had recovered from COVID-19.

The J gene is TRBJ2-5, the V gene TRBV28, with 12 bases lining up with TRBD1. Germline lookup yields CDR1 MDHEN and CDR2 SYDVKM. V shed 5 bases, J shed 5 bases, and the junction held 9 bases outside the gene matches. The CDR3 is made up of 16 amino acids. CDR3 in amino acids: CASSPSGTGGWETQYF. The DNA for the CDR3 is TGTGCCAGCAGTCCCTCCGGGACAGGGGGCTGGGAGACCCAGTACTTC.

There are a few counts of this clonotype. J is TRBJ2-3 and V is TRBV28; TRBD1 matches at 9 bases. The CDR3 runs 16 residues. The V gene end was trimmed by 5 bases and the J gene end by 2 bases; junction bases not matched to a gene: 8. Germline V gene lookup returns CDR1 MDHEN and CDR2 SYDVKM. CDR3 sequence reads: CASSQRDRVYTDTQYF. The CDR3 DNA reads as TGTGCCAGCAGTCAGAGGGACAGGGTTTACACAGATACGCAGTATTTT.

V and J are TRBV4-1 and TRBJ2-7; perhaps TRBD2 as D (5 bases). Germline CDR1 reads MGHRA; CDR2 reads YSYEKL. V was shortened by 0 bases and J by 0 bases, with 15 bases between the two germline ends. CDR3 length equals 17 residues. This CDR3 is CASSQDPGGPLSYEQYF. The CDR3 nucleotides are TGCGCCAGCAGCCAAGATCCTGGAGGACCCCTCTCCTACGAGCAGTACTTC.

This chain uses TRBV12-3 or TRBV12-4 with TRBJ1-2; 9 positions agree with TRBD1. After removal of 10 bases from V and 8 bases from J, the junction contained 8 bases not matched to a gene. The CDR3 length is 12 residues. The CDR3 coding sequence is TGTGCCACGGGACAGGGTTTGGGGGGCTACACCTTC. This sequence encodes CATGQGLGGYTF.

This clonotype came up a few times. The chain is built from TRBV7-3 and TRBJ1-5, with 8 bases lining up with TRBD1. CDR1 and CDR2 from the germline V gene are SGHTA and FQGTGA. J lost 1 base, V lost 1 base, and 9 bases had no gene match. The CDR3 consists of 18 residues. CDR3 loop: CASSLILRTGYSNQPQHF. The DNA for the CDR3 is TGTGCCAGCAGCTTAATCCTCCGGACAGGGTACAGCAATCAGCCCCAGCATTTT.

The chain employs TRBV12-3 or TRBV12-4 and TRBJ1-1; maybe TRBD1 (5 bases). The CDR3 length is 14 residues. Trimming pared 6 bases from V and 4 bases from J, leaving 15 bases between. The DNA of the CDR3 is TGTGCCAGCAGACCTTTGGGGGGTAGCACTGAAGCTTTCTTT. This sequence encodes CASRPLGGSTEAFF.

This clonotype has a handful of counts. The chain employs TRBV28 and TRBJ2-7; D unclear. Germline V CDR1 and CDR2: MDHEN, SYDVKM. V dropped 7 bases and J dropped 5 bases, with 18 bases sitting between them. The CDR3 contains 14 residues. The CDR3 loop reads CASIGVLAGDEQYF. For the CDR3, the DNA is TGTGCCAGCATAGGCGTCCTCGCAGGTGACGAGCAGTACTTC.

A few counts support this clonotype. The chain employs TRBV20-1 and TRBJ2-1; no reliable D call. The germline gives CDR1 DFQATT, CDR2 SNEGSKA (reference sequence). Deletions cut 1 base from V and 6 bases from J, with 7 bases between. The CDR3 has 12 residues. This chain's CDR3 is CSARGPFNEQFF. CDR3 DNA: TGCAGTGCTAGAGGTCCTTTCAATGAGCAGTTCTTC.

The chain uses TRBV14 and TRBJ1-2, with 8 bases lining up with TRBD1. The CDR3 extends over 14 amino acids. The germline V gene encodes CDR1 SGHDN and CDR2 FVKESK. V gave up 2 bases and J gave up 6 bases; unmatched junction bases: 5. CDR3 in amino acids: CASSQSGQGNGYTF. CDR3 sequence (DNA): TGTGCCAGCAGCCAATCCGGACAGGGCAATGGCTACACCTTC.

This rearrangement joins TRBV6-1 to TRBJ2-5; 8 bases align to TRBD2. The J segment lost 5 bases and the V segment lost 3 bases, leaving 11 bases of the junction unmatched. There are 16 residues in the CDR3. Germline CDR1 is MNHNS and CDR2 is SASEGT. The CDR3: CASSDPPGGGLETQYF. CDR3 in DNA: TGTGCCAGCAGTGACCCTCCGGGGGGGGGCTTGGAGACCCAGTACTTC.

The J gene is TRBJ2-1, the V gene TRBV28, with TRBD1 matching over 10 bases. CDR3 length equals 12 residues. With V trimmed by 7 bases and J by 10 bases, 4 bases remained unmatched. CDR1 and CDR2 (germline): MDHEN, SYDVKM. The CDR3 region has the DNA TGTGCCAGCAAGGGACAGGGGCTAGAGCAGTTCTTC. Residues: CASKGQGLEQFF.

This rearrangement joins TRBV5-4 to TRBJ2-4; 9 bases are a match to TRBD1. Per the germline V gene, CDR1 is SGHNT and CDR2 is YYREEE (reference sequence). With 3 bases clipped from V and 3 bases from J, the junction kept 1 base outside the gene matches. The CDR3 runs to 14 residues. The CDR3 DNA is TGTGCCAGCAGCTCGGGACAGGGCAAAAACATTCAGTACTTC. Residues: CASSSGQGKNIQYF.

V gene TRBV7-9 combines with J gene TRBJ2-2; 8 bases map to TRBD1. The junction had 10 bases not matched to a gene; V was cut back by 7 bases and J by 6 bases. The germline V gene has CDR1 SEHNR and CDR2 FQNEAQ (reference sequence). The CDR3 covers 15 residues. Here the CDR3 DNA reads TGTGCCAGCACCCCCGGGAGACAGGGGCCCGGGGAGCTGTTTTTT. It specifies CASTPGRQGPGELFF.

In this sample, this clonotype turned up a few times. The V and J genes are TRBV7-2 and TRBJ1-5; 7 positions agree with TRBD1. The CDR3 is 14 amino acids. CDR1 is SGHTA, CDR2 FQGNSA, per germline. V was pared by 2 bases and J by 7 bases, with 5 bases of the junction left unmatched. The CDR3 region has the DNA TGTGCCAGCAGCTTATTTGACAGGGACCAGCCCCAGCATTTT. Translated, it gives CASSLFDRDQPQHF.